The present T cell receptor beta chain was sequenced within a study of cytotoxic CD8 clonotypes in ibrutinib-treated CLL. CDR3 length: 14 amino acids. CDR1 and CDR2 from the germline V gene are SGHAT and FQNNGV. V dropped 5 bases and J dropped 0 bases, with 11 bases sitting between them. Study-level findings and limits: Clonality (at baseline) was higher than in age-matched healthy donors and tracked circulating CD8+ T-cell counts. Treatment saw public clonotypes, which were uncommon, either contract or stay stable.

Some clones are missing from TCRdb's copy, which holds only in-frame ones; the method was immunoSEQ multiplex PCR. Here the sample spans around 30,000 clones, 45% to 65% being singletons. On this clone: Its antigen is not identified.

The rearrangement links TRBV11-2 to TRBJ2-7, with D perhaps matching TRBD1 (5 bases). The receptor comes from a human donor with chronic lymphocytic leukemia. Sequenced here: PBMCs, sampled before ibrutinib treatment. DNA of the CDR3: TGTGCCAGCAGCCAGCAGGACAACTCCTACGAGCAGTACTTC. It encodes CASSQQDNSYEQYF.